The T cell receptor beta chain under discussion was sequenced for a study of T cell responses to AZD1222 COVID-19 vaccine (dated by TCRdb to the early 2020s). About the full investigation: Because spike-specific TCR depth and breadth did not differ between the two schedules, AZD1222 recipients who got a second dose at roughly 4 weeks were pooled with those who got a second dose at roughly 12 weeks. A total of approximately 240 trial participants underwent TCR sequencing, of whom about 200 had received two doses of AZD1222 and about 25 had received two doses of the MenACWY control vaccine. Enrollment into the trials was organized by age into subgroups of 18-55, 56-69 and 70-plus years, and those subgroups contained about 160, 30 and 59 TCR-sequenced participants, respectively.

General conclusions and limits of the study: Because no day 14 peak-response samples were available, the repertoires could be characterized only after the peak T cell response. Reportedly, close to half of the unique spike-specific TCRs recognized epitopes lying outside the regions that are mutated in the B.1.351 and B.1.1.7 variants. The 56-69-year group was small, and its depth increase did not reach significance, likely because of low power. Participants were mostly white British, with more females than males. The authors suggested clonal diversity may have been underestimated. CD4 TCRs associated with the vaccine covered the entire spike protein, and the dominant responses were in regions 160-218 and 743-854. Conclusions about previously exposed vaccinees were limited because only six AZD1222 recipients were SARS-CoV-2 seropositive at baseline. Spike-specific TCR breadth and depth rose significantly after two AZD1222 doses compared with day 0 and with MenACWY recipients.

The CDR3 regions of human TCRbeta chains were analyzed by immunosequencing. As for how the authors treated the data: Repertoire TCRs were matched against a reference library of SARS-CoV-2-specific TCRs generated with the MIRA antigen-specificity platform. Breadth was defined as the fraction of unique TCRs that were SARS-CoV-2-associated. Depth was defined as the fraction of total T cells that were SARS-CoV-2-associated. Using the MIRA data, each spike-specific TCR was assigned both to the spike region to which the TCR was reactive and to a CD4 or CD8 class. Log10-transformed breadth and depth values were compared by one-way ANOVA with Sidak's multiple comparisons tests. TCRdb limited this immuneACCESS table to in-frame rearrangements with V and J called. A share of clones is missing; checked studies link under half to unresolved V genes, and the rest is unexplained. Clone size and the V and J calls come from that table; the DNA yielded D and trimming. For this sample there are about 150,000 clones; roughly 89% appear just once. Around 5.5% of the sample goes to the ten largest clones.

Trimming takes 6 bases from V and 4 bases from J, and the germline ends sit 12 bases apart. Including the terminal cysteine and phenylalanine, the CDR3 comprises 13 residues. Here the CDR3 DNA is all that survives: 39 bases in frame from base 1. The time point label for this specimen denotes: baseline before first vaccination. Vaccinee samples came from UK trials COV001 and COV002, including a single-blind randomized controlled phase 2/3 trial of AZD1222 (ChAdOx1 nCoV-19) in healthy adults. For TCRbeta chain sequencing, PBMC samples were collected from trial participants at day 0 and at day 28 after the second dose. As concerns this clone: This receptor's antigen is unknown. Per-base qualities were not stored, and no clone one base away is much larger.

This clonotype was sampled from an adult in good health. Recombination connected TRBV12-3 or TRBV12-4 to TRBJ1-1, with the D gene call left open. Sample: peripheral blood, taken on day 0 of AZD1222 vaccination. The CDR3 is CASSNVQSTEAFF. The nucleotide sequence is given as TGTGCCAGCAGCAATGTCCAAAGCACTGAAGCTTTCTTT.